Listed below are T cell receptor beta chains from one sample, sequenced in a study of shared clonotypes between healthy human individuals. The assay was immunoSEQ multiplex PCR, and TCRdb's table has in-frame clones only and misses some. Among about 2.1 million clones listed, about 94% were seen once. Sequenced material: naive CD8+ T cells from PBMCs. The origin of the receptors is a man aged 18-30 years in good health. Some clones in this sample may be carry-over from other donors' samples. Each CDR3 is given with its conserved first and last residue. D genes are given only for firm matches. Size values are once, few and many counts, or a class for expanded clones, and some rows have none.

- | TRBJ1-2 | TRBV11-2 | - | CASSLKGSDGYTF | TGTGCCAGCAGCTTAAAGGGGTCCGATGGCTACACCTTC
TRBD1 | TRBJ1-3 | TRBV5-8 | - | CASTRTGPSGNTIYF | TGTGCCAGCACTCGGACAGGGCCCTCTGGAAACACCATATATTTT
- | TRBJ1-5 | TRBV30 | - | CAWSQLGASNQPQHF | TGTGCCTGGAGTCAACTGGGGGCAAGCAATCAGCCCCAGCATTTT
TRBD1 | TRBJ2-7 | TRBV29-1 | - | CSASVLPSDRGRYEQYF | TGCAGCGCCTCTGTGCTCCCTTCGGACAGGGGGCGATACGAGCAGTACTTC
TRBD1 | TRBJ2-3 | TRBV11-2 | - | CASSEGAAAWTQYF | TGTGCCAGCAGCGAGGGGGCTGCCGCCTGGACGCAGTATTTT
- | TRBJ1-4 | TRBV7-9 | once | CASSSSRVGEKLFF | TGTGCCAGCAGCTCCTCCAGGGTTGGTGAAAAACTGTTTTTT
TRBD2 | TRBJ2-3 | TRBV5-1 | - | CASSDWGGTSGSSTDTQYF | TGCGCCAGCAGCGATTGGGGCGGGACTAGCGGATCTAGCACAGATACGCAGTATTTT
TRBD1 | TRBJ1-1 | TRBV2 | few | CASSHIPGQMNTEAFF | TGTGCCAGCAGTCACATACCGGGACAGATGAACACTGAAGCTTTCTTT
- | TRBJ2-1 | TRBV7-9 | - | CASSLGGESNEQFF | TGTGCCAGCAGCTTAGGAGGAGAAAGCAATGAGCAGTTCTTC
- | TRBJ1-2 | TRBV6-5 | - | CASSSYREGVYGYTF | TGTGCCAGCAGTTCTTACAGGGAAGGGGTCTATGGCTACACCTTC
TRBD1 | TRBJ1-2 | TRBV7-2 | - | CASSTRIGDSHYGYTF | TGTGCCAGCAGTACGAGAATTGGGGACAGTCACTATGGCTACACCTTC
TRBD1 | TRBJ2-7 | TRBV27 | - | CASRGVDRDHEQYF | TGTGCCAGCAGGGGGGTGGACAGGGATCACGAGCAGTACTTC
TRBD2 | TRBJ2-2 | TRBV27 | - | CASSSPGVAGSGELFF | TGTGCCAGCAGTTCACCGGGGGTAGCGGGGTCCGGGGAGCTGTTTTTT
TRBD2 | TRBJ2-7 | TRBV7-9 | - | CASSSRAPLAGSYEQYF | TGTGCCAGCAGCTCCCGTGCCCCACTAGCGGGGAGCTACGAGCAGTACTTC
- | TRBJ1-2 | TRBV21-1 | - | CASSKGTHGYTF | TGTGCCAGCAGCAAAGGTACCCATGGCTACACCTTC
- | TRBJ1-3 | TRBV9 | - | CASSVGNVGSGNTIYF | TGTGCCAGCAGCGTTGGGAATGTCGGATCTGGAAACACCATATATTTT
TRBD2 | TRBJ2-1 | TRBV28 | - | CASSLTSGTSNEQFF | TGTGCCAGCAGTTTAACTAGCGGGACAAGCAATGAGCAGTTCTTC
- | TRBJ2-7 | TRBV30 | - | CAWSWGTSLFKEQYF | TGTGCCTGGAGCTGGGGGACAAGCCTTTTTAAGGAGCAGTACTTC
- | TRBJ2-7 | TRBV9 | - | CASSPGGQGYEQYF | TGTGCCAGCAGCCCCGGGGGGCAGGGGTACGAGCAGTACTTC
- | TRBJ1-3 | TRBV2 | - | CASSPGPYRNTIYF | TGTGCCAGCAGCCCGGGACCATACAGAAACACCATATATTTT
- | TRBJ2-2 | TRBV4-2 | - | CASSHRDRTGELFF | TGTGCCAGCAGCCACCGGGACCGGACCGGGGAGCTGTTTTTT
- | TRBJ1-3 | TRBV2 | few | CARLDRTTGNTIYF | TGTGCCAGGCTCGACAGGACAACTGGAAACACCATATATTTT
- | TRBJ2-7 | TRBV28 | - | CASCERVGYYEQYF | TGTGCCAGCTGCGAGAGGGTGGGGTACTACGAGCAGTACTTC
- | TRBJ1-5 | TRBV6-6 | - | CASSYSRGDLQPQHF | TGTGCCAGCAGTTACAGCCGCGGGGATCTCCAGCCCCAGCATTTT
- | TRBJ2-5 | TRBV11-1 | - | CASSLVKRTEDGETQYF | TGTGCCAGCAGCTTAGTTAAAAGGACAGAGGATGGAGAGACCCAGTACTTC
- | TRBJ1-5 | TRBV2 | - | CASSERSQSNQPQHF | TGTGCCAGCAGTGAAAGGAGCCAGTCAAATCAGCCCCAGCATTTT
- | TRBJ2-7 | TRBV27 | - | CASSFGLPIRYEQYF | TGTGCCAGCAGTTTCGGGCTCCCTATTCGATACGAGCAGTACTTC
- | TRBJ2-6 | TRBV28 | - | CASSLETGILGANVLTF | TGTGCCAGCAGTTTAGAGACCGGCATCTTAGGGGCCAACGTCCTGACTTTC
- | TRBJ2-2 | TRBV27 | - | CASSYRAGELFF | TGTGCCAGCAGTTACCGGGCCGGGGAGCTGTTTTTT
- | TRBJ1-1 | TRBV6-5 | - | CASSYSSNTEAFF | TGTGCCAGCAGTTACTCTTCGAACACTGAAGCTTTCTTT
- | TRBJ1-1 | TRBV6-6 | - | CASRVTGEGNTEAFF | TGTGCCAGCAGGGTGACTGGGGAGGGGAACACTGAAGCTTTCTTT